This is a list of T cell receptor beta chains from one sample in a study of shared clonotypes between healthy human individuals. Method: immunoSEQ multiplex PCR; TCRdb's copy keeps in-frame clones and lacks some. Counted here are around 2.5 million clones, approximately 93% occurring once; the ten biggest clones make up 0.36%. Sequencing used naive CD4+ T cells from PBMCs. These TCRs come from a man aged 18 to 30 in good health. Some clones in this sample may be carry-over from other donors' samples. The conserved cysteine and the conserved F or W are not part of the CDR3 here. The D gene is left open where the match is weak.

j_call	d_call	v_call	cdr3_aa
TRBJ2-1	.	TRBV10-3	AISGGPKDNEQF
TRBJ1-1	TRBD1	TRBV10-3	ATTDRGGTEAF
TRBJ1-2	TRBD1	TRBV6-1	ASIPDRGHGGYT
TRBJ2-6	.	TRBV28	ASSSQGVSGAGANVLT
TRBJ2-6	.	TRBV5-4	ASSERAGANVLT
TRBJ2-6	TRBD1	TRBV7-3	ASTGGQALGANVLT
TRBJ1-4	.	TRBV27	ASSSRPLGGKLF
TRBJ2-1	TRBD2	TRBV5-1	ASSFPGLAGNEQF
TRBJ1-3	.	TRBV14	ASSLGSTPSGNTIY
TRBJ2-1	.	TRBV6-6	ASSYRFSGGLNEQF
TRBJ2-3	.	TRBV30	AWSQGLGLADTQY
TRBJ1-5	.	TRBV5-1	ASSLSGPNQPQH
TRBJ2-7	.	TRBV7-8	ASSLGAVLYEQY
TRBJ2-7	.	TRBV7-8	ASSLPRYEQY
TRBJ1-1	TRBD1	TRBV11-2	ASSPDRGTEAF
TRBJ1-4	TRBD1	TRBV7-2	ASSRTGGSEKLF
TRBJ1-1	.	TRBV5-6	ASSTLQLRATEAF
TRBJ2-7	TRBD1	TRBV2	ASGQGNYEQY
TRBJ2-7	.	TRBV18	ASSPLENEQY
TRBJ1-1	TRBD1	TRBV29-1	SVSPGQGHTEAF
TRBJ1-2	.	TRBV7-3	ASSEYGGGGYGYT
TRBJ1-1	.	TRBV9	ASSVGGRGANTEAF
TRBJ2-2	.	TRBV6-6	ASSYSDTYTGELF
TRBJ2-5	.	TRBV16	ASSQTQTGEETQY
TRBJ2-1	TRBD2	TRBV4-1	ASSQLWTSGSRDEQF
TRBJ1-5	.	TRBV27	ASSFSSNDQPQH
TRBJ2-7	TRBD1	TRBV6-5	ASSHRGRRGYEQY
TRBJ2-6	.	TRBV18	ASSPSPAGSGANVLT
TRBJ1-1	.	TRBV19	ASSMSDTEAF
TRBJ2-3	TRBD2	TRBV11-2	ASSLFREEPSTDTQY
TRBJ2-6	TRBD1	TRBV10-3	AISPSTGAGANVLT
TRBJ2-4	.	TRBV29-1	SVEGGPKNIQY
TRBJ2-3	TRBD2	TRBV5-1	ASSLWAGTSGTDTQY
TRBJ1-3	.	TRBV4-1	ASSQDLGLMLGPSSGNTIY
TRBJ2-3	.	TRBV28	ASRVRDTQY
TRBJ1-4	.	TRBV5-1	ASSHGGDEKLF
TRBJ1-1	TRBD1	TRBV27	ASSRSSGTGFVTEAF
TRBJ1-1	.	TRBV27	ASSLIGGPRTEAF
TRBJ2-1	TRBD2	TRBV9	ASSDRLAGGLDEQF
TRBJ2-1	TRBD2	TRBV28	ASSSLSGDFSYNEQF
TRBJ1-2	TRBD1	TRBV7-3	ASSPRQGVVGYT
TRBJ2-7	TRBD1	TRBV27	ASSLNRGAYEQY
TRBJ2-3	TRBD2	TRBV7-2	ASSSYSGRGDTQY
TRBJ2-2	.	TRBV5-1	ASSFSTGYPGELF
TRBJ2-7	.	TRBV10-3	AISETGHAVGEQY
TRBJ2-5	.	TRBV18	ASSPNSGLAETQY
TRBJ2-6	.	TRBV28	ASSPGTGANVLT
TRBJ2-3	TRBD1	TRBV30	AWSSGTGPSDTQY
TRBJ2-5	.	TRBV27	ASSRHQETQY
TRBJ2-1	.	TRBV5-1	ASSSLATSGWDEQF
TRBJ1-4	.	TRBV19	ASNPRGATTNEKLF
TRBJ1-5	.	TRBV6-6	ASSLPSNQPQH
TRBJ2-7	.	TRBV4-1	ASSQPGVGEQY